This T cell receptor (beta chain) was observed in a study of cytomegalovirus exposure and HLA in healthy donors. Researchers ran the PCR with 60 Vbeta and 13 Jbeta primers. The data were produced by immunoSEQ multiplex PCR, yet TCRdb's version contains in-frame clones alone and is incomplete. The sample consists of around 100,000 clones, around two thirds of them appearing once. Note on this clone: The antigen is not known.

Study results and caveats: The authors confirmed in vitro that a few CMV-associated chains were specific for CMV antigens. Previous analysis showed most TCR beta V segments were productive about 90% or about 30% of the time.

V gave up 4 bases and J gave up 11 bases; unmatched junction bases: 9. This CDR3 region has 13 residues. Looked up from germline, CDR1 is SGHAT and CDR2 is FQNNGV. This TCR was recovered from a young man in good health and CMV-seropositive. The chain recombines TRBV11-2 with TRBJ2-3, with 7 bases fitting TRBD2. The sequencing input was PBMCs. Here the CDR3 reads CASSSPGDYRQYF. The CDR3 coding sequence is TGTGCCAGCAGCTCCCCCGGGGACTACCGGCAGTATTTT. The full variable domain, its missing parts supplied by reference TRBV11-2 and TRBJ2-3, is EAGVAQSPRYKIIEKRQSVAFWCNPISGHATLYWYQQILGQGPKLLIQFQNNGVVDDSQLPKDRFSAERLKGVDSTLKIQPAKLEDSAVYLCASSSPGDYRQYFGPGTRLTVL.